The clone carrying this T cell receptor beta chain appeared a single time. Antigen specificity is unknown. Sequencing used immunoSEQ multiplex PCR; TCRdb keeps in-frame clones, though not all of them. The sample has around 65,000 clones; around 83% are singletons. The time point denotes: week 47, end of study. Vaccinated patients received 300 ug of mutant IDH1 20-mer peptide per dose, with topical imiquimod. The data derive from a study of a mutant IDH1 vaccine in newly diagnosed glioma. Points from the study as a whole: Most patients, 85% to 95%, showed vaccine-induced immune responses.

V lost 2 bases to trimming and J lost 6 bases; unmatched junction nucleotides: 8. This CDR3 is 15 amino acids long. Per germline, CDR1 SGHNT and CDR2 YYREEE (reference sequence). This chain joins TRBV5-4 and TRBJ2-7; TRBD1 matches at 10 bases. The specimen was PBMCs, collected from a glioma patient whose treatment included an IDH1 peptide vaccine. This sequence was found in a man younger than 45 with glioma. The CDR3 DNA reads as TGTGCCAGCAGCTTCCCGGGACAGGGGATTGGCGAGCAGTACTTC. Translated, it gives CASSFPGQGIGEQYF.